Listed below are T cell receptor beta chains from one sample, sequenced in a study of T cell changes during pregnancy in multiple sclerosis. Clones were sequenced by immunoSEQ multiplex PCR, and TCRdb holds only the in-frame ones, with some missing. In the table there are some 45,000 clones, about nine tenths of which are singletons. The sample in question was CD4+ T cells from peripheral blood mononuclear cells, obtained after pregnancy. The receptors derive from a female donor in good health, enrolled as a control in a pregnancy study. Both conserved end residues are part of each CDR3. A D gene is named only where the DNA matches it firmly. Size tells how often a clone was seen (once, few, many) or the class of an expanded clone, and some rows leave it out.

V: TRBV10-3
size: -
D: TRBD2
J: TRBJ2-7
CDR3: CAIGDPLRGDEQYF
DNA: TGTGCCATCGGGGACCCGCTCCGGGGGGACGAGCAGTACTTC

V: TRBV6-4
size: -
D: -
J: TRBJ1-1
CDR3: CASSVLRKTPANTEAFF
DNA: TGTGCCAGCAGTGTATTGCGAAAGACTCCAGCGAACACTGAAGCTTTCTTT

V: TRBV5-1
size: -
D: -
J: TRBJ1-2
CDR3: CASSLGPDPYGYTF
DNA: TGCGCCAGCAGCTTGGGGCCAGATCCCTATGGCTACACCTTC

V: TRBV14
size: few
D: -
J: TRBJ2-3
CDR3: CASRRTNPGAQYF
DNA: TGTGCCAGCAGGCGGACAAACCCTGGGGCGCAGTATTTT

V: TRBV9
size: -
D: -
J: TRBJ2-1
CDR3: CASSDRGQNEQFF
DNA: TGTGCCAGCAGCGATAGGGGCCAGAATGAGCAGTTCTTC

V: TRBV28
size: -
D: -
J: TRBJ2-5
CDR3: CASSLSGRETQYF
DNA: TGTGCCAGCAGTTTATCAGGGCGAGAGACCCAGTACTTC

V: TRBV5-1
size: -
D: -
J: TRBJ1-3
CDR3: CASSPGGNTIYF
DNA: TGCGCCAGCAGCCCCGGTGGAAACACCATATATTTT

V: TRBV28
size: -
D: TRBD1
J: TRBJ2-5
CDR3: CASSLGVRTGQETQYF
DNA: TGTGCCAGCAGTTTAGGAGTAAGGACAGGCCAAGAGACCCAGTACTTC

V: TRBV19
size: -
D: TRBD2
J: TRBJ2-5
CDR3: CASSMSLLAGQQETQYF
DNA: TGTGCCAGTAGTATGTCACTGCTAGCGGGTCAGCAGGAGACCCAGTACTTC

V: TRBV19
size: -
D: TRBD2
J: TRBJ2-1
CDR3: CASTAGGPYNEQFF
DNA: TGTGCCAGTACGGCGGGAGGACCCTACAATGAGCAGTTCTTC

V: TRBV10-2
size: few
D: TRBD1
J: TRBJ2-7
CDR3: CASSVSTGVGYEQYF
DNA: TGCGCCAGCAGTGTGAGTACAGGGGTCGGATACGAGCAGTACTTC

V: TRBV28
size: -
D: TRBD2
J: TRBJ2-7
CDR3: CASSLYEREPRYEQYF
DNA: TGTGCCAGCAGTTTATACGAGCGGGAGCCGAGATACGAGCAGTACTTC

V: TRBV5-1
size: -
D: TRBD1
J: TRBJ1-5
CDR3: CASSLGTGARVVCQPQHF
DNA: TGCGCCAGCAGCTTAGGGACAGGGGCACGAGTCGTTTGTCAGCCCCAGCATTTT

V: TRBV28
size: once
D: -
J: TRBJ2-5
CDR3: CASSRPQTGTLKETQYF
DNA: TGTGCCAGCAGTCGCCCCCAAACCGGGACACTGAAAGAGACCCAGTACTTC

V: TRBV29-1
size: -
D: TRBD1
J: TRBJ2-7
CDR3: CSVSSRDRGTHYEQYF
DNA: TGCAGCGTTTCGTCCCGGGACAGGGGGACCCACTACGAGCAGTACTTC

V: TRBV7-6
size: -
D: -
J: TRBJ2-7
CDR3: CASSLGYSYEQYF
DNA: TGTGCCAGCAGCTTAGGGTACAGCTACGAGCAGTACTTC

V: TRBV7-9
size: -
D: TRBD2
J: TRBJ2-7
CDR3: CASSLASGRRYEQYF
DNA: TGTGCCAGCAGCTTAGCTAGCGGGAGGAGATACGAGCAGTACTTC

V: TRBV19
size: -
D: TRBD1
J: TRBJ1-5
CDR3: CASTRQGLYQPQHF
DNA: TGTGCCAGTACCCGACAGGGGCTTTATCAGCCCCAGCATTTT

V: TRBV5-8
size: -
D: -
J: TRBJ1-2
CDR3: CASSLEVGVTF
DNA: TGTGCCAGCAGCTTGGAAGTCGGGGTCACCTTC

V: TRBV19
size: -
D: -
J: TRBJ2-2
CDR3: CASSPLRGTGELFF
DNA: TGTGCCAGTAGTCCTTTAAGGGGGACAGGGGAGCTGTTTTTT

V: TRBV27
size: once
D: -
J: TRBJ2-5
CDR3: CASRGTPYQETQYF
DNA: TGTGCCAGCAGAGGGACACCATACCAAGAGACCCAGTACTTC

V: TRBV27
size: -
D: -
J: TRBJ2-3
CDR3: CASSSPVTVDTQYF
DNA: TGTGCCAGCAGTTCCCCCGTGACAGTGGATACGCAGTATTTT

V: TRBV19
size: -
D: -
J: TRBJ1-1
CDR3: CASSWGRPGTEAFF
DNA: TGTGCCAGTAGTTGGGGGAGGCCAGGAACTGAAGCTTTCTTT

V: TRBV28
size: -
D: -
J: TRBJ2-3
CDR3: CASSNGGGRNTQYF
DNA: TGTGCCAGCAGTAATGGTGGGGGGAGGAATACGCAGTATTTT

V: TRBV6-4
size: -
D: TRBD1
J: TRBJ1-4
CDR3: CASSDGQGREKLFF
DNA: TGTGCCAGCAGTGACGGACAGGGGAGAGAAAAACTGTTTTTT

V: TRBV9
size: -
D: -
J: TRBJ2-3
CDR3: CASAERRGNTDTQYF
DNA: TGTGCCAGCGCGGAGAGGCGGGGCAACACAGATACGCAGTATTTT

V: TRBV27
size: -
D: -
J: TRBJ1-5
CDR3: CASGRQQPQHF
DNA: TGTGCCAGCGGAAGACAGCAGCCCCAGCATTTT

V: TRBV18
size: -
D: -
J: TRBJ1-5
CDR3: CASSPLGVVSNQPQHF
DNA: TGTGCCAGCTCACCCCTGGGAGTTGTTAGCAATCAGCCCCAGCATTTT

V: TRBV19
size: -
D: -
J: TRBJ1-5
CDR3: CASSIRGTLNQPQHF
DNA: TGTGCCAGTAGTATCCGGGGAACCCTAAATCAGCCCCAGCATTTT

V: TRBV28
size: -
D: -
J: TRBJ1-2
CDR3: CASSQALTEYGYTF
DNA: TGTGCCAGCAGTCAGGCCCTGACAGAGTATGGCTACACCTTC

V: TRBV28
size: -
D: -
J: TRBJ1-3
CDR3: CASSLWEGFGNTIYF
DNA: TGTGCCAGCAGTTTATGGGAGGGCTTTGGAAACACCATATATTTT

V: TRBV6-6
size: -
D: -
J: TRBJ1-1
CDR3: CASRKRTVNTEAFF
DNA: TGTGCCAGCAGGAAAAGGACAGTGAACACTGAAGCTTTCTTT

V: TRBV10-3
size: -
D: TRBD1
J: TRBJ1-6
CDR3: CAISRGNSPLHF
DNA: TGTGCCATCTCCAGGGGGAATTCACCCCTCCACTTT

V: TRBV19
size: -
D: -
J: TRBJ2-2
CDR3: CASSMVHPRAGELFF
DNA: TGTGCCAGTAGTATGGTACACCCGAGGGCCGGGGAGCTGTTTTTT

V: TRBV5-4
size: -
D: TRBD2
J: TRBJ2-5
CDR3: CASSPGGGQETQYF
DNA: TGTGCCAGCAGCCCTGGGGGGGGCCAAGAGACCCAGTACTTC

V: TRBV4-2
size: -
D: TRBD1
J: TRBJ1-1
CDR3: CASSQPPGQGGSAEAFF
DNA: TGTGCCAGCAGCCAGCCCCCGGGACAGGGGGGATCTGCTGAAGCTTTCTTT

V: TRBV5-1
size: -
D: TRBD1
J: TRBJ1-1
CDR3: CASSSGQAPGTEAFF
DNA: TGCGCCAGCAGCTCAGGACAGGCCCCGGGGACTGAAGCTTTCTTT

V: TRBV5-8
size: few
D: TRBD2
J: TRBJ2-1
CDR3: CASSSGLAGGSYNEQFF
DNA: TGTGCCAGCAGCTCCGGACTAGCGGGGGGGTCCTACAATGAGCAGTTCTTC

V: TRBV7-3
size: -
D: -
J: TRBJ2-2
CDR3: CASSLVGGELFF
DNA: TGTGCCAGCAGCTTAGTCGGGGGGGAGCTGTTTTTT